This T cell receptor (beta chain) was sequenced in a study of shared clonotypes between healthy human individuals. The input for sorted-subset replicate PCRs was approximately 200 ng DNA, some 30,000 T cell genomes. TCRdb's copy holds only in-frame clones and misses some; the assay was immunoSEQ multiplex PCR. The sample has over 800,000 clones, more than 85% seen once. Only CD45RO-negative cells positively selected for CCR7 counted as naive CD8 cells, so terminally differentiated effector memory CD45RA+ cells were excluded. This CDR3 is built from 12 residues. Germline loops: CDR1 MNHNS, CDR2 SASEGT. Trimming cost V 5 bases and J 7 bases, with 11 bases left between them.

The TCR was taken from a man younger than 45 in good health. The chain uses TRBV6-1 and TRBJ1-1, with D perhaps matching TRBD1 (6 bases). The sequenced sample consisted of naive CD8+ T cells sorted from blood. The CDR3 region has the DNA TGTGCCAGCAGTCTGACAGGTATTGAAGCTTTCTTT. Translating gives CASSLTGIEAFF.